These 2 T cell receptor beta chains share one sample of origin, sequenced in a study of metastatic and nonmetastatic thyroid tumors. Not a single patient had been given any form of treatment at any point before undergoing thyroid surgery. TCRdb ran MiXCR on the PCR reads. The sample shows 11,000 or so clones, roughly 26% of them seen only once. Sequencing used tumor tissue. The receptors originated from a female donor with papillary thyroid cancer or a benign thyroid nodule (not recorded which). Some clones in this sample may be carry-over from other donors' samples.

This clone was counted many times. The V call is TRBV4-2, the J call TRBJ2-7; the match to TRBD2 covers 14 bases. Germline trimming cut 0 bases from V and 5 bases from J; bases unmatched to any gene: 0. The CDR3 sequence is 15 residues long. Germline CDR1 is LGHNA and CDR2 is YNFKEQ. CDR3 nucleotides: TGTGCCAGCAGCCAAGAGACTAGCGGGAGGGACGAGCAGTACTTC. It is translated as CASSQETSGRDEQYF.

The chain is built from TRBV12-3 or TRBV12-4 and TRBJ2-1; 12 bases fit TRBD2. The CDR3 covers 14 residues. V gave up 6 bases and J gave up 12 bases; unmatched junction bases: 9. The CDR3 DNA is TGTGCCAGCAGCCCTAGCGGGGGGGAATTTCGGCAGTTCTTC. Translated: CASSPSGGEFRQFF.